This entry concerns a single T cell receptor beta chain. Its antigen is still unknown. There are no base qualities to consult, and no much larger clone falls within one base. The sample comes from a study of control samples from healthy donors and cancer patients (dated by TCRdb to 2020 to 2022). The library was generated by the immunoSEQ multiplex PCR assay. This is the immuneACCESS table as TCRdb keeps it, with only in-frame sequences that have V and J called. A part of the clones is gone; compared with another copy, unresolved V genes explain less than half, and the rest is unexplained. This sample comprises 190,000 or so clones, just under 95% of them detected only once. The ten largest clones add up to more than 1.4% of the sample. Sequencing was carried out using blood. The clonotype originates from a man aged 18 to 30 in good health.

At the DNA level, the sequence is TGTGCCTGGAGTGTATTACGGACCACTGATGACACCGGGGAGCTGTTTTTT. This encodes CAWSVLRTTDDTGELFF. The chain links TRBV30 with TRBJ2-2; there is no confident call for the D gene. V is clipped by 0 bases and J by 3 bases, and the sequence between their germline boundaries is 17 bases long. The germline V gene (reference sequence) specifies GTSNPN as CDR1 and SVGIG as CDR2. The CDR3 numbers 17 residues from cysteine through phenylalanine. Only CDR3 DNA remains: 51 bases, in frame from the first base.